This TCR beta chain is drawn from a study of graft-versus-host responses after intestinal transplantation. Germline V gene lookup returns CDR1 LNHDA and CDR2 SQIVND (reference sequence). V lost 5 bases, J lost 4 bases, and 15 bases lay in between. The CDR3 loop spans 14 amino acids. As concerns this clone: Its target is unknown.

Sequencing used immunoSEQ multiplex PCR; TCRdb keeps in-frame clones, though not all of them. The data show approximately 89,000 clones, approximately 92% seen once. General study findings and limits: The highest levels of circulating GvH clones went along with early declines in HvG clones after transplant.

The sequencing used unstimulated CD8+ T cells sorted from spleen or lymph node cells, collected before transplant. The V gene is TRBV19, the J gene TRBJ2-7; perhaps TRBD2 as D (6 bases). This receptor was obtained from a human donor who was the organ donor for an intestinal transplant. Written as DNA, the CDR3 is TGTGCCAGTAGTTGGGACTCCCTGGGGTACGAGCAGTACTTC. Its translation is CASSWDSLGYEQYF.